This entry lists 19 T cell receptor beta chains sequenced from one sample in a study of blood T cell repertoires in COVID-19 (dated by TCRdb to about 2020). To prepare the library, the immunoSEQ multiplex PCR assay was applied. TCRdb provides this immuneACCESS table in a form limited to in-frame rearrangements. Some clones are lacking; in checked studies, under half of them reflect an unresolved V gene, and why the rest are absent is not known. This sample is represented by roughly 500,000 clones; roughly nine tenths of them were singletons. Jointly, the top ten make up around 7.9% of the sample. Sequencing was carried out using PBMCs or T cells enriched from blood (not recorded which). These receptors all stem from a woman aged 60 to 75 who had recovered from COVID-19.

The chain has TRBV9 and TRBJ2-3; perhaps TRBD1 as D (5 bases). V lost 3 bases, J lost 2 bases, and 16 bases lay in between. This CDR3 is built from 16 residues. Germline CDR1 and CDR2: SGDLS and YYNGEE. As DNA, the CDR3 is TGTGCCAGCAGCGAGAGTGGGGCAACCTCCACAGATACGCAGTATTTT. Protein: CASSESGATSTDTQYF. The complete variable domain, with remaining parts taken from reference TRBV9 and TRBJ2-3, reads DSGVTQTPKHLITATGQRVTLRCSPRSGDLSVYWYQQSLDQGLQFLIQYYNGEERAKGNILERFSAQQFPDLHSELNLSSLELGDSALYFCASSESGATSTDTQYFGPGTRLTVL.

The chain has TRBV24-1 and TRBJ2-7, with 7 bases aligning to TRBD1. CDR1 is KGHDR and CDR2 is SFDVKD in the germline V gene. There are 16 residues in the CDR3. V was clipped by 7 bases and J by 3 bases; unmatched bases: 14. The CDR3 region has the DNA TGTGCCACCAGGGGGACAGAATTCCAGACCAGCTACGAGCAGTACGTC. It encodes CATRGTEFQTSYEQYV.

The chain employs TRBV5-1 and TRBJ1-4; weak D call: TRBD1 (6 bases). This CDR3 contains 14 residues. The V gene lost 4 bases and the J gene lost 3 bases, with 10 bases spanning the gap. Germline loops: CDR1 SGHRS, CDR2 YFSETQ. The DNA of the CDR3 is TGCGCCAGCAGCACAGGGTTGGCTAATGAAAAACTGTTTTTT. Translating it yields CASSTGLANEKLFF.

The genes are TRBV19 and TRBJ2-5, with D tentatively TRBD2 (6 bases). The V end lost 1 base, the J end lost 6 bases, and 15 bases lay between the germline ends. The CDR3 covers 15 residues. Per the germline V gene, CDR1 is LNHDA and CDR2 is SQIVND (reference sequence). CDR3 DNA: TGTGCCAGTAGTATAGTTGGGGGAGGTGGCCAGACCCAGTACTTC. The encoded protein is CASSIVGGGGQTQYF.

V gene TRBV27 combines with J gene TRBJ1-6; D is perhaps TRBD1 (5 bases). V was cut by 11 bases and J by 7 bases, with 12 bases left in between. The CDR3 has 12 amino acids. Germline V gives CDR1 MNHEY, CDR2 SMNVEV (reference sequence). CDR3 residues: CACGGWNSPLHF. The CDR3 region has the DNA TGTGCCTGCGGGGGGTGGAATTCACCCCTCCACTTT.

This clone was seen only once. The V gene is TRBV19, the J gene TRBJ1-6; 7 nucleotides agree with TRBD1. The V gene end was trimmed by 3 bases and the J gene end by 0 bases; junction bases not matched to a gene: 11. This CDR3 has 19 residues. Germline lookup yields CDR1 LNHDA and CDR2 SQIVND (reference sequence). The CDR3 reads CASSIPPPTGSSYNSPLHF. Written as DNA, the CDR3 is TGTGCCAGTAGTATTCCCCCCCCGACAGGGAGCTCCTATAATTCACCCCTCCACTTT.

This chain connects TRBV9 to TRBJ2-3; 15 bases are a match to TRBD2. This CDR3 contains 20 residues. V lost 0 bases to trimming and J lost 2 bases; unmatched junction nucleotides: 10. Germline lookup yields CDR1 SGDLS and CDR2 YYNGEE. CDR3 coding DNA: TGTGCCAGCAGCGTAGAACATGGGACTAGCGGGGGGCGATCCACAGATACGCAGTATTTT. This codes for CASSVEHGTSGGRSTDTQYF.

As for this clone: Other DNA sequences in the sample encode the same CDR3. This rearrangement joins TRBV9 to TRBJ2-3, with D unresolved. The CDR3 has 13 residues. V was shortened by 4 bases and J by 0 bases, with 6 bases between the two germline ends. Germline V CDR1 and CDR2: SGDLS, YYNGEE. CDR3 DNA: TGTGCCAGCAGCCCTTATAGCACAGATACGCAGTATTTT. Its translation is CASSPYSTDTQYF.

The chain uses TRBV13 and TRBJ1-1, with TRBD1 as a possible D gene (6 bases). Germline V gene sequence: CDR1 PRHDT, CDR2 FYEKMQ (reference sequence). The ends were cut back, 5 bases at V and 4 bases at J, with 11 bases in the middle. This CDR3 has 13 residues. The CDR3 DNA reads as TGTGCCAGCAGCCTCAGGGGACCCACTGAAGCTTTCTTT. Translating it yields CASSLRGPTEAFF.

The V call is TRBV5-4, the J call TRBJ1-1, with a weak D call TRBD1 (5 bases). The germline V and J ends were trimmed by 0 bases and 5 bases, with 11 bases remaining between them. CDR3 size: 14 residues. Germline V gene sequence: CDR1 SGHNT, CDR2 YYREEE (reference sequence). CDR3 loop: CASSLEGAQTEAFF. CDR3 DNA: TGTGCCAGCAGCTTGGAAGGGGCACAGACTGAAGCTTTCTTT.

In regard to this clone: The junction and the germline gene differ at one end; a read error may be behind it. The sample has other DNA sequences that encode this CDR3 too. The J gene is TRBJ1-2, the V gene TRBV10-1; 8 nucleotides align to TRBD1. CDR1 and CDR2 (germline): WNHNN, SYGVQD (reference sequence). CDR3 length: 14 amino acids. CDR3 in DNA: TGCGCCAGCAGTGAGACGGACAGGGCCCGTGGCTACACCTTT. Protein product: CASSETDRARGYTF.

The rearrangement links TRBV5-5 to TRBJ2-1; 7 nucleotides match TRBD1. The CDR3 spans 16 residues. Losses at the gene ends were 4 bases for V and 0 bases for J; bases not matched to a gene: 7. The germline V gene encodes CDR1 SGHKS and CDR2 YYEKEE (reference sequence). Written as DNA, the CDR3 is TGTGCCAGCAGCCACATCCACAGGGGCTCCTACAATGAGCAGTTCTTC. Translating gives CASSHIHRGSYNEQFF.

The V and J genes are TRBV5-1 and TRBJ2-2, with no clear D. The germline V and J ends were trimmed by 2 bases and 4 bases, with 6 bases remaining between them. CDR1 and CDR2 (germline): SGHRS, YFSETQ. The CDR3 is 13 amino acids. CDR3 DNA: TGCGCCAGCAGCTTCCTACCCACCGGGGAGCTGTTTTTT. As protein: CASSFLPTGELFF.

The gene calls are TRBV15 and TRBJ1-3; 9 positions match TRBD1. The germline CDR1 and CDR2 sequences are LNHNV and YYDKDF (reference sequence). The CDR3 sequence is 16 residues long. The V gene end was trimmed by 1 base and the J gene end by 8 bases; junction bases not matched to a gene: 9. CDR3 sequence: CATSRVKGTGLDTIYF. As DNA, the CDR3 is TGTGCCACCAGCAGAGTTAAGGGGACAGGGTTGGACACCATATATTTT.

This clone came up once. The chain has TRBV9 and TRBJ2-2; D gene unclear. The CDR3 is 16 amino acids. CDR1 is SGDLS, CDR2 YYNGEE, per germline. Between the trimmed V and J ends, which lost 2 bases and 3 bases, there was a span of 14 bases. CDR3 in amino acids: CASSVVAAAYTGELFF. Written as DNA, the CDR3 is TGTGCCAGCAGCGTCGTAGCCGCAGCCTACACCGGGGAGCTGTTTTTT.

With respect to this clone: The same CDR3 is also encoded by other DNA sequences in this sample. This chain connects TRBV3-1 (or the pseudogene TRBV3-2) to TRBJ1-3; no definite D call. V was pared by 3 bases and J by 4 bases, with 7 bases between. CDR1 LGHDT and CDR2 YNNKEL come from the germline V gene (reference sequence). The CDR3 totals 13 residues. CDR3 residues: CASSQGRGNTIYF. The CDR3 bases are TGTGCCAGCAGCCAGGGGAGAGGAAACACCATATATTTT.

In the case of this clone: A much larger clone lies a single base off, so this may be a read error. The sample holds other DNA sequences that translate to the same CDR3. Here the CDR3 DNA reads TGTGCCAGCAGCTCGACAGGGTCAGGGACCCAGTACTTC. Protein: CASSSTGSGTQYF. The rearrangement joins TRBV5-6 to TRBJ2-5, with 7 bases aligning to TRBD1. The V segment lost 3 bases and the J segment 7 bases; nucleotides outside the gene matches: 6. Germline assignment: CDR1 SGHDT and CDR2 YYEEEE. The CDR3 is 13 amino acids.

The rearrangement uses TRBV5-6 and TRBJ1-5; TRBD1 is a possible D gene (5 bases). This CDR3 is built from 14 residues. V lost 1 base to trimming and J lost 1 base, with 6 bases between them. The germline gives CDR1 SGHDT, CDR2 YYEEEE. The CDR3 loop reads CASSLRGSNQPQHF. In DNA form, the CDR3 reads TGTGCCAGCAGCTTGAGGGGAAGCAATCAGCCCCAGCATTTT. The full variable domain, in which reference TRBV5-6 and TRBJ1-5 provide the parts outside the CDR3, is DAGVTQSPTHLIKTRGQQVTLRCSPKSGHDTVSWYQQALGQGPQFIFQYYEEEERQRGNFPDRFSGHQFPNYSSELNVNALLLGDSALYLCASSLRGSNQPQHFGDGTRLSIL.

V and J are TRBV4-1 and TRBJ2-3, with TRBD2 matching over 8 bases. Germline trimming cut 5 bases from V and 3 bases from J; bases unmatched to any gene: 7. The CDR3 consists of 15 residues. Germline-derived CDR1 and CDR2 are MGHRA and YSYEKL. CDR3 sequence reads: CASSTSAGATDTQYF. CDR3 coding DNA: TGCGCCAGCAGCACTTCAGCGGGGGCTACAGATACGCAGTATTTT.